This T cell receptor beta chain was recovered during a study of T cells in Graves' hyperthyroidism and ophthalmopathy. Study-level points and caveats: Ophthalmopathy could be told apart from stable hyperthyroidism with a 13 V-J model.

RNA transcripts provided the source from which TCR beta CDR3 regions were amplified. During a first-round RT-PCR of the TCR CDR3, the HTBI primer set was used. TCRdb reprocessed the multiplex PCR reads with MiXCR, giving one entry per CDR3 protein. There are 150,000 to 200,000 distinct CDR3 sequences in the sample; approximately 9% occur only once, and around 21% lies in the top ten. The sample holds many counts of this clonotype. Its cognate antigen is unknown. Sequenced input: blood. The TCR was taken from a woman under 30 with Graves' hyperthyroidism that later progressed to Graves' ophthalmopathy.

The CDR3 DNA is TGCGCCAGCAGCCCCGGGACTACAGAGACCCAGTACTTC. It is translated as CASSPGTTETQYF. V is TRBV4-1 and J is TRBJ2-5; 7 bases line up with TRBD2. Trimming took 4 bases from V and 4 from J; bases not matched to a gene: 3. CDR3 length equals 13 residues. CDR1 and CDR2 (germline): MGHRA, YSYEKL.